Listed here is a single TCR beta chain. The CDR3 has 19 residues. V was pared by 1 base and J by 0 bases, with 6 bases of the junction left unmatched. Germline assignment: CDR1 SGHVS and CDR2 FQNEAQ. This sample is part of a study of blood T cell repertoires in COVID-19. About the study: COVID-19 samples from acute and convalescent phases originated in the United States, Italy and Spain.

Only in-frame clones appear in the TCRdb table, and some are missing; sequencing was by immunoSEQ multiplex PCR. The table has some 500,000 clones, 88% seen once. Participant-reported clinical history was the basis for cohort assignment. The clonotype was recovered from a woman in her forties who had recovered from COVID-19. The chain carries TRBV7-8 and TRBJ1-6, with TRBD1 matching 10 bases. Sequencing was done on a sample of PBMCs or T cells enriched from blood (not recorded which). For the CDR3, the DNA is TGTGCCAGCAGCTTAGAAGGGACAGGGGTCTTCTCCTATAATTCACCCCTCCACTTT. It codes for CASSLEGTGVFSYNSPLHF. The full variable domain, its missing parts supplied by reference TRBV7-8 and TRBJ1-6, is GAGVSQSPRYKVAKRGQDVALRCDPISGHVSLFWYQQALGQGPEFLTYFQNEAQLDKSGLPSDRFFAERPEGSVSTLKIQRTQQEDSAVYLCASSLEGTGVFSYNSPLHFGNGTRLTVT.